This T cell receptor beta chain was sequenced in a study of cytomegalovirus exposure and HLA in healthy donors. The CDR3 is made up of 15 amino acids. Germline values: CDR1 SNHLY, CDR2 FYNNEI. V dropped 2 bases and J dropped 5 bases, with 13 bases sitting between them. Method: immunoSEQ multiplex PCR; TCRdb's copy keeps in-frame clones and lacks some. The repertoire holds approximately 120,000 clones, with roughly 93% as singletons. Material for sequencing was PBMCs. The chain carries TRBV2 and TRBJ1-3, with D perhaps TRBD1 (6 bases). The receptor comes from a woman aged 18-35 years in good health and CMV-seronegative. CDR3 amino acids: CASSESQGNRNTIYF. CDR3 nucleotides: TGTGCCAGCAGTGAATCTCAGGGGAACAGAAACACCATATATTTT.